The clone carrying this T cell receptor beta chain was observed a few times. Its antigen is currently unknown. This CDR3 region has 11 residues. Germline V gives CDR1 SEHNR, CDR2 FQNEAQ (reference sequence). After removal of 7 bases from V and 7 bases from J, the junction contained 2 bases not matched to a gene. Via MiXCR, TCRdb re-called the 5' RACE reads, giving one row per CDR3 protein. The data show about 530,000 distinct CDR3 sequences, 20% to 25% seen once. This record comes from a study of identical twins. Whole-study results and caveats: Weaker excess twin sharing was observed in beta out-of-frame sequences. Abundant beta clonotypes from cord blood had fewer insertions, unlike memory repertoires, which showed none.

These sequences were also reported in another study, on yellow fever vaccine responses in identical twins. That study adds: The T cell response to vaccination in identical twins was reportedly partly convergent and partly personalized.

The chain couples TRBV7-9 to TRBJ2-3; 7 nucleotides line up with TRBD2. Sequencing was done on a sample of CD4+ T cells sorted from blood. The source of this sequence is a woman aged 18-30 years in good health. CDR3: CASTGTNTQYF. The CDR3, as DNA: TGTGCCAGCACCGGGACTAATACGCAGTATTTT. The variable domain in full, completed from reference TRBV7-9 and TRBJ2-3, reads DTGVSQNPRHKITKRGQNVTFRCDPISEHNRLYWYRQTLGQGPEFLTYFQNEAQLEKSRLLSDRFSAERPKGSFSTLEIQRTEQGDSAMYLCASTGTNTQYFGPGTRLTVL.